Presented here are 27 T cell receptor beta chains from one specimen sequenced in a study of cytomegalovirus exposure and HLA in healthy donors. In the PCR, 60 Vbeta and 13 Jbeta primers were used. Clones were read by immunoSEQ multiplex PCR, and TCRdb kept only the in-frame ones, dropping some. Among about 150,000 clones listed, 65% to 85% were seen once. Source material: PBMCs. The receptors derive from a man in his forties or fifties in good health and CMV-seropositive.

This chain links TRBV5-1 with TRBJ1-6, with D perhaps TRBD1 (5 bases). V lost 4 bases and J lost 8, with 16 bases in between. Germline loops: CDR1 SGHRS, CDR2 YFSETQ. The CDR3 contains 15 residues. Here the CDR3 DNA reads TGCGCCAGCAGCCGGGGGACGGTTCTAGATTCACCCCTCCACTTT. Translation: CASSRGTVLDSPLHF.

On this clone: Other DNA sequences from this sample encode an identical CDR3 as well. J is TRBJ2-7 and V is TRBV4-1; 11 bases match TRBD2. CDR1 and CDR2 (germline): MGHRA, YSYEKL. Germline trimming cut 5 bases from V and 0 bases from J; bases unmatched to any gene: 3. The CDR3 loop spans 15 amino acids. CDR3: CASSRGLAGSYEQYF. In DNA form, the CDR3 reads TGCGCCAGCAGCAGAGGACTAGCGGGCTCCTACGAGCAGTACTTC.

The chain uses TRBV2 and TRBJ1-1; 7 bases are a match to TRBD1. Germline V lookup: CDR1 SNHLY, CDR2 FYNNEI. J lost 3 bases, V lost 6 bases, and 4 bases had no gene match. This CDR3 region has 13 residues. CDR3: CASSSDRDTEAFF. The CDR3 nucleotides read TGTGCCAGCAGCTCTGACAGGGACACTGAAGCTTTCTTT.

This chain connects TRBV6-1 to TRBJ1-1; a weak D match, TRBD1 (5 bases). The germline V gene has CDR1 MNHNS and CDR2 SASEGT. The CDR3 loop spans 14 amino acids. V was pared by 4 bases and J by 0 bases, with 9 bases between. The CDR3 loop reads CASSAGGMNTEAFF. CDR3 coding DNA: TGTGCCAGCAGTGCGGGGGGAATGAACACTGAAGCTTTCTTT.

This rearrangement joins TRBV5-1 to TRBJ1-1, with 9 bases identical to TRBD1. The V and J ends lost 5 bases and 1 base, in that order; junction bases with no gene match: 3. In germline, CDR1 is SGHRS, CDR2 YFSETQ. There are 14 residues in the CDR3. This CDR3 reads CASRQGAGNTEAFF. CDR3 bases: TGCGCCAGCAGACAGGGGGCCGGGAACACTGAAGCTTTCTTT.

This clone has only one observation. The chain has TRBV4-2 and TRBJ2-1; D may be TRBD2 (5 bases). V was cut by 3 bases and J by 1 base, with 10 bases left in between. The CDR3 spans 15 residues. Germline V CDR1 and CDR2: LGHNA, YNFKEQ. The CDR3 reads CASSQGAASYNEQFF. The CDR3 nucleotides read TGTGCCAGCAGCCAGGGAGCGGCTTCCTACAATGAGCAGTTCTTC.

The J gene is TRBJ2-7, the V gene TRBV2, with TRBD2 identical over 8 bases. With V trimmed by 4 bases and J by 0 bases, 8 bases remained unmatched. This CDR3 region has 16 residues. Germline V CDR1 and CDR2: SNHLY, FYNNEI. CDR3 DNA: TGTGCCAGCAGTGCCCCCCCCACTAGCGGCTCCTACGAGCAGTACTTC. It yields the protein CASSAPPTSGSYEQYF.

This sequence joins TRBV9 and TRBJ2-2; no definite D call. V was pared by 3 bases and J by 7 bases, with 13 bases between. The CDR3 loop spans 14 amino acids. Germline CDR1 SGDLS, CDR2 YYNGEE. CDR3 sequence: CASSGLERIGELFF. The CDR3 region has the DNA TGTGCCAGCAGCGGGCTCGAGAGGATCGGGGAGCTGTTTTTT. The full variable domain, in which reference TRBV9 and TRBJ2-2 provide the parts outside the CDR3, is DSGVTQTPKHLITATGQRVTLRCSPRSGDLSVYWYQQSLDQGLQFLIQYYNGEERAKGNILERFSAQQFPDLHSELNLSSLELGDSALYFCASSGLERIGELFFGEGSRLTVL.

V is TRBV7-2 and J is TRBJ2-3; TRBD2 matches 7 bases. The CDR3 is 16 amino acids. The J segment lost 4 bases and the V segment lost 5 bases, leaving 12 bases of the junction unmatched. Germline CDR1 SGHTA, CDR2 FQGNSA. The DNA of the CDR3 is TGTGCCAGCAGCCCGGGGGGAGATGGCGGGTCAGATACGCAGTATTTT. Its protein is CASSPGGDGGSDTQYF.

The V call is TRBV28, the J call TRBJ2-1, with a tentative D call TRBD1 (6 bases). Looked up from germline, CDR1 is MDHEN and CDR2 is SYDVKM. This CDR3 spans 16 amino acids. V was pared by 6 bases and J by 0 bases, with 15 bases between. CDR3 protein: CASSPKTGFSYNEQFF. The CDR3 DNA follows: TGTGCCAGCAGCCCTAAGACAGGTTTCTCCTACAATGAGCAGTTCTTC. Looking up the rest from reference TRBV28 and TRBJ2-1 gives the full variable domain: DVKVTQSSRYLVKRTGEKVFLECVQDMDHENMFWYRQDPGLGLRLIYFSYDVKMKEKGDIPEGYSVSREKKERFSLILESASTNQTSMYLCASSPKTGFSYNEQFFGPGTRLTVL.

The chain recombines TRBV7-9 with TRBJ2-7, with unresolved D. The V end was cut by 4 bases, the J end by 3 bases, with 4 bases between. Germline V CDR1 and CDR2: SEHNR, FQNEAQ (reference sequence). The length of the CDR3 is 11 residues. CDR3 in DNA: TGTGCCAGCAGCTATAACTACGAGCAGTACTTC. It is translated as CASSYNYEQYF.

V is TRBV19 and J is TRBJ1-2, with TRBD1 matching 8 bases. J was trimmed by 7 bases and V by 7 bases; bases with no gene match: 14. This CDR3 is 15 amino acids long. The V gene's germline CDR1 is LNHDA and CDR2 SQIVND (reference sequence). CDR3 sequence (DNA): TGTGCCAGTAATCCCTACCTTGACAGGGGTGGTGGCTACACCTTC. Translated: CASNPYLDRGGGYTF.

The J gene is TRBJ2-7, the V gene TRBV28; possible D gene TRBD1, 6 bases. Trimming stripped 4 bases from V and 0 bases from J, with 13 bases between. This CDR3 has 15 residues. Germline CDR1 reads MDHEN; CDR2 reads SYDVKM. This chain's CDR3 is CASSSTWTVSYEQYF. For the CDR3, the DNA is TGTGCCAGCAGTTCCACCTGGACAGTCTCCTACGAGCAGTACTTC.

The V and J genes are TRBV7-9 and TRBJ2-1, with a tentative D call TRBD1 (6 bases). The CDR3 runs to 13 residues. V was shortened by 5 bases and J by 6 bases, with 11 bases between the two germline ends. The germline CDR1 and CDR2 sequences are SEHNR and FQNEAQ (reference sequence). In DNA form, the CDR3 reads TGTGCCAGCAGCCGGACAGCCTCCAATGAGCAGTTCTTC. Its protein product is CASSRTASNEQFF.

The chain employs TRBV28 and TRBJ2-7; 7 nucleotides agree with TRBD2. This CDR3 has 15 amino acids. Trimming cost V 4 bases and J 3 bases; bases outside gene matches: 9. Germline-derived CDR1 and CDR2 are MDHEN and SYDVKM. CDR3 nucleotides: TGTGCCAGCAGTTGGCGGCGGGGGATCGGCTACGAGCAGTACTTC. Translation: CASSWRRGIGYEQYF.

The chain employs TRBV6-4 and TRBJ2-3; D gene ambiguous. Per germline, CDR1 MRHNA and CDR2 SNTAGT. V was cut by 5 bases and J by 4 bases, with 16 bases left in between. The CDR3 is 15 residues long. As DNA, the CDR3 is TGTGCCAGCAGTTTAAGCGCCTTCAGCGCAGATACGCAGTATTTT. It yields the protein CASSLSAFSADTQYF.

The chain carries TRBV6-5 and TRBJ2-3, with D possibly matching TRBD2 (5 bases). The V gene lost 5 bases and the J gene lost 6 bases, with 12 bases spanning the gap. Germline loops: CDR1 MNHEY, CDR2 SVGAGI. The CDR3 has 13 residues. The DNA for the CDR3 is TGTGCCAGCAGTGCGGGCAGTGAGGATACGCAGTATTTT. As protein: CASSAGSEDTQYF.

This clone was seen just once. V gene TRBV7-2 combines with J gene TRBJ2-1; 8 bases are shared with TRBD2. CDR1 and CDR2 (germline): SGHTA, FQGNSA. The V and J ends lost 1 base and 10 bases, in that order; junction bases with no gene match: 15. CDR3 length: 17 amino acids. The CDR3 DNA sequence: TGTGCCAGCAGCTTAGGGTCGAGGCTAGCGGGCTCTATAGAGCAGTTCTTC. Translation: CASSLGSRLAGSIEQFF.

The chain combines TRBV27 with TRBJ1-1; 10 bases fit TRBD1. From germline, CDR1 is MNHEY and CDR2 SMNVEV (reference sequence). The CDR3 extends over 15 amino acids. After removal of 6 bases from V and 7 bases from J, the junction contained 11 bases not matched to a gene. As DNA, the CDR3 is TGTGCCAGCAGAAAAGACAGGGGGCGGGATTTTGAAGCTTTCTTT. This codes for CASRKDRGRDFEAFF.

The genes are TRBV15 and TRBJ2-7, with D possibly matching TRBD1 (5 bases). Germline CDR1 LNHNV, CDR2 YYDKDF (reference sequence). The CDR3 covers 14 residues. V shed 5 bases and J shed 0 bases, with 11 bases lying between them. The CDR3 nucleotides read TGTGCCACCAGCCCAAGGACACTCTCCTACGAGCAGTACTTC. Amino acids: CATSPRTLSYEQYF. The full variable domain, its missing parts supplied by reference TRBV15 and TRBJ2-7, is DAMVIQNPRYQVTQFGKPVTLSCSQTLNHNVMYWYQQKSSQAPKLLFHYYDKDFNNEADTPDNFQSRRPNTSFCFLDIRSPGLGDTAMYLCATSPRTLSYEQYFGPGTRLTVT.

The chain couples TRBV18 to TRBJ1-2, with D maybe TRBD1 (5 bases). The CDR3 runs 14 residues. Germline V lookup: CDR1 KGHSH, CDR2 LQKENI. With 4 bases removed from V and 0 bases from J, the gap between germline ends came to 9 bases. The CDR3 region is CASSLDSTNYGYTF. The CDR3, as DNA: TGTGCCAGCTCACTTGACAGCACTAACTATGGCTACACCTTC. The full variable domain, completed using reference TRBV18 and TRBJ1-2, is NAGVMQNPRHLVRRRGQEARLRCSPMKGHSHVYWYRQLPEEGLKFMVYLQKENIIDESGMPKERFSAEFPKEGPSILRIQQVVRGDSAAYFCASSLDSTNYGYTFGSGTRLTVV.

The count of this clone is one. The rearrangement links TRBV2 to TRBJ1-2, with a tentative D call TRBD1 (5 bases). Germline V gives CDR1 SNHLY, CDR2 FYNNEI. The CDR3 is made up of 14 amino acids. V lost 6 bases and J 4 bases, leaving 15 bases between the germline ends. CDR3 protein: CASSGQYGGYGYTF. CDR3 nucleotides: TGTGCCAGCAGCGGACAATATGGCGGCTATGGCTACACCTTC.

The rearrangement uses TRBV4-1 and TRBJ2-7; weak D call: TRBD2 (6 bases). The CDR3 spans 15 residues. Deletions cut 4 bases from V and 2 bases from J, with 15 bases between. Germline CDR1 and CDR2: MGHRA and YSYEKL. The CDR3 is CASSRAPWGAYEQYF. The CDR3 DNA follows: TGCGCCAGCAGCCGGGCACCTTGGGGGGCCTACGAGCAGTACTTC.

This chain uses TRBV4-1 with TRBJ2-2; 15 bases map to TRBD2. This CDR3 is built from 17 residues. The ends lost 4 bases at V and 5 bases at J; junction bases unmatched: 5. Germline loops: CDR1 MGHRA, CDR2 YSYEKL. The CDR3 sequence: CASSRPGLAGGTGELFF. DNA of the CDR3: TGCGCCAGCAGCCGCCCCGGACTAGCGGGAGGGACCGGGGAGCTGTTTTTT.

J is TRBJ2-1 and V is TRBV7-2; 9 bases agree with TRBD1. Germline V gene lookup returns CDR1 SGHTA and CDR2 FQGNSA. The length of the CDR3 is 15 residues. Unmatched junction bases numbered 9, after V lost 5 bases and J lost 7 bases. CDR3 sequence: CASSVLRDRVNEQFF. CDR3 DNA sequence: TGTGCCAGCAGCGTTCTCCGGGACAGGGTTAATGAGCAGTTCTTC.

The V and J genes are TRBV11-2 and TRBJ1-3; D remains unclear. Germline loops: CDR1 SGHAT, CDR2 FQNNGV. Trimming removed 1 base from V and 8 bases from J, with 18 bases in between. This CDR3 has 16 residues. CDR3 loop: CASSLVGAPPLDTIYF. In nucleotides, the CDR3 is TGTGCCAGCAGCTTAGTCGGTGCACCGCCCCTAGACACCATATATTTT.

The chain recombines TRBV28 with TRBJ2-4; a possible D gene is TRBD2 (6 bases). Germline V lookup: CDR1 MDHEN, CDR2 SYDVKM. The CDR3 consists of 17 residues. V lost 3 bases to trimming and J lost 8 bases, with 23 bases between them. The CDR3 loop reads CASSFIGSRGSGYIQYF. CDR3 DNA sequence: TGTGCCAGCAGTTTCATCGGCAGTCGGGGGAGTGGGTACATTCAGTACTTC.